The 2 T cell receptor beta chains listed next were all sequenced from one sample in a study of prognosis after radiotherapy for stage I lung cancer. It was by two-round multiplex PCR that TCR beta CDR3 was amplified from genomic DNA. Primers targeting each individual TRBV and TRBJ gene were applied in first-round PCR. TCRdb re-called the multiplex PCR reads through MiXCR, storing one row per CDR3 protein. The top ten clones hold 11% of a sample with about 14,000 distinct CDR3 sequences, approximately 30% of them seen once. This specimen consisted of PBMCs, obtained before or after stereotactic body radiation therapy (not recorded which). The receptors stem from a donor at least 50 years old with non-small cell lung cancer.

Turning to this clonotype: A far larger clone differs by one base, so this is likely a read error. The chain carries TRBV6-5 and TRBJ2-1; D is uncertain. Trimming removed 10 bases from V and 0 bases from J, with 13 bases in between. Looked up from germline, CDR1 is MNHEY and CDR2 is SVGAGI. CDR3 length: 14 amino acids. The CDR3: CATRERGSYNEQFF. The CDR3 bases are TGTGCCACCAGAGAGCGAGGCTCCTACAATGAGCAGTTCTTC.

Concerning this clonotype itself: This likely traces to a read error, being one base from a far larger clone. The CDR3 protein is CASLSGQRRFDSNQPQHF. CDR3 sequence (DNA): TGTGCCAGTCTGTCGGGACAGAGGCGTTTTGACAGCAATCAGCCCCAGCATTTT. The V and J genes are TRBV6-5 and TRBJ1-5; 7 bases fit TRBD1. J was trimmed by 1 base and V by 9 bases; bases with no gene match: 18. The CDR3 runs 18 residues. Germline values: CDR1 MNHEY, CDR2 SVGAGI.